The 7 T cell receptor beta chains given below trace back to one sample, sequenced in a study of OX40 agonist ivuxolimab in advanced cancers. Libraries were made using the immunoSEQ multiplex PCR assay. What TCRdb holds here is the immuneACCESS table cut down to in-frame rearrangements. Part of the clones is not present; checked against another copy, under half of the missing clones reflect an unresolved V gene, and the others are unexplained. The sample data list about 69,000 clones, and approximately 89% of these were observed just once. In total, the top ten clones hold 0.25% to 0.3% of the sample. This specimen consisted of CD4+ or CD8+ T cells sorted from blood, obtained in a trial of the OX40 agonist ivuxolimab. The receptor source for this set is an adult with an advanced solid tumor such as melanoma, head and neck, liver or kidney cancer.

The V gene is TRBV18, the J gene TRBJ2-6, with D hard to call. Germline-derived CDR1 and CDR2 are KGHSH and LQKENI. The CDR3 has 16 residues. With 1 base removed from V and 2 bases from J, the gap between germline ends came to 9 bases. The CDR3 protein is CASSPLPSTGANVLTF. DNA for the CDR3: TGTGCCAGCTCACCACTGCCCTCAACTGGGGCCAACGTCCTGACTTTC.

This sequence joins TRBV5-1 and TRBJ1-4; D is possibly TRBD1 (6 bases). The length of the CDR3 is 14 residues. V lost 1 base, J lost 11 bases, and 15 bases lay in between. Germline CDR1 is SGHRS and CDR2 is YFSETQ. DNA of the CDR3: TGCGCCAGCAGCTTGAAAGAACCAGGGGAGAAACTGTTTTTT. Its translation is CASSLKEPGEKLFF. The full variable domain, its missing parts supplied by reference TRBV5-1 and TRBJ1-4, is KAGVTQTPRYLIKTRGQQVTLSCSPISGHRSVSWYQQTPGQGLQFLFEYFSETQRNKGNFPGRFSGRQFSNSRSEMNVSTLELGDSALYLCASSLKEPGEKLFFGSGTQLSVL.

The chain joins TRBV28 to TRBJ2-2, with unresolved D. Germline CDR1 is MDHEN and CDR2 is SYDVKM. The CDR3 totals 14 residues. Trimming removed 5 bases at V and 2 bases at J, with 9 bases between. Here the CDR3 reads CASSPRQNTGELFF. The CDR3 DNA reads TGTGCCAGCAGTCCCCGACAAAACACCGGGGAGCTGTTTTTT.

The rearrangement links TRBV18 to TRBJ2-5; tentative D call: TRBD1 (6 bases). CDR3 length: 13 residues. The V end was cut by 4 bases, the J end by 10 bases, with 16 bases between. CDR1 is KGHSH, CDR2 LQKENI, per germline. The CDR3 is CASSQGSGTFQYF. CDR3 in DNA: TGTGCCAGCTCACAAGGGTCCGGGACATTCCAGTACTTC. The full variable domain, rest sourced from reference TRBV18 and TRBJ2-5, is NAGVMQNPRHLVRRRGQEARLRCSPMKGHSHVYWYRQLPEEGLKFMVYLQKENIIDESGMPKERFSAEFPKEGPSILRIQQVVRGDSAAYFCASSQGSGTFQYFGPGTRLLVL.

This rearrangement joins TRBV6-5 to TRBJ2-5; 7 bases line up with TRBD1. Trimming removed 5 bases from V and 7 bases from J; junction bases left unmatched: 10. Germline V CDR1 and CDR2: MNHEY, SVGAGI. The CDR3 loop spans 14 amino acids. In DNA, the CDR3 is TGTGCCAGCAGTCCCGGACAGGCGTCAGGGACCCAGTACTTC. It yields the protein CASSPGQASGTQYF.

This clone was picked up one time. The chain links TRBV2 to TRBJ2-1; TRBD2 aligns across 14 bases. This CDR3 is built from 14 residues. V shed 7 bases, J shed 9 bases, and the junction held 5 bases outside the gene matches. The germline CDR1 and CDR2 sequences are SNHLY and FYNNEI. CDR3 coding DNA: TGTGCCAGCAAAGGGACTAGCGGGAGTGCTGAGCAGTTCTTC. This encodes CASKGTSGSAEQFF.

Notes on this clone: This CDR3 is also generated by other DNA sequences in the sample. CDR3 sequence: CASSYSRSTDTQYF. CDR3 coding DNA: TGTGCCAGCAGTTACTCGAGGAGCACAGATACGCAGTATTTT. The chain is built from TRBV6-5 and TRBJ2-3; no definite D call. V was cut by 0 bases and J by 0 bases, with 4 bases left in between. This CDR3 is 14 amino acids long. In germline, CDR1 is MNHEY, CDR2 SVGAGI.